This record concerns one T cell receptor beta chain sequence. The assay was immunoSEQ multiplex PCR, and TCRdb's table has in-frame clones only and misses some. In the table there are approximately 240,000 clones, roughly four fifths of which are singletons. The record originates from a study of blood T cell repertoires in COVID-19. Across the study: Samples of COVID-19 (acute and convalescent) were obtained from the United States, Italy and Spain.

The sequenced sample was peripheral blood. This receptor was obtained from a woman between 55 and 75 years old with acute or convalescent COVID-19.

The CDR3 nucleotides are TGTGCCAGCAGCTCACTAGGACAGGGGGCTTTCTACTATGGCTACACCTTC. As protein: CASSSLGQGAFYYGYTF. The chain has TRBV5-4 and TRBJ1-2; 11 positions agree with TRBD1. This CDR3 is built from 17 residues. Germline-derived CDR1 and CDR2 are SGHNT and YYREEE (reference sequence). Trimming cost V 3 bases and J 3 bases; bases outside gene matches: 10.